This T cell receptor (beta chain) was recorded in a study of graft-versus-host responses after intestinal transplantation. Study-wide results and caveats: Where graft-donor T cell macrochimerism was present, patients had high graft-versus-host to host-versus-graft clonal ratios in allografts. Recipient-marrow GvH clones were detected, some having first appeared in ileum or blood.

This clone was seen just once. Its target is not known. Method: immunoSEQ multiplex PCR; TCRdb's copy keeps in-frame clones and lacks some. The table records 65,000 to 90,000 clones, roughly 90% of them present only once. V lost 4 bases and J 6 bases, leaving 12 bases between the germline ends. The CDR3 consists of 14 residues. CDR1 MNHEY and CDR2 SMNVEV come from the germline V gene (reference sequence). The sequence derives from a human donor who was the organ donor for an intestinal transplant. The chain employs TRBV27 and TRBJ2-2; D possibly corresponds to TRBD2 (6 bases). The starting material was unstimulated CD8+ T cells sorted from spleen or lymph node cells, obtained before transplant. CDR3 region: CASSWRVPAGELFF. In DNA, the CDR3 is TGTGCCAGCAGTTGGAGGGTACCGGCCGGGGAGCTGTTTTTT.